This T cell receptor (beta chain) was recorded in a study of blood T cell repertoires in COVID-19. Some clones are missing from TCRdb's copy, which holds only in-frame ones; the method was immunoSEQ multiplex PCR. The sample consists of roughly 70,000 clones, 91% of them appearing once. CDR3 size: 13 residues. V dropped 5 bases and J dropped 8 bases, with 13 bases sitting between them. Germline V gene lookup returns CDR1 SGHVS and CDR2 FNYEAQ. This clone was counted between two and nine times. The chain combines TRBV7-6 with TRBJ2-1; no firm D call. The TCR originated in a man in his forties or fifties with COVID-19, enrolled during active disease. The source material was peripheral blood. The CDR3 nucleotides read TGTGCCAGCAGCCGAGTCCCTTTTTATGAGCAGTTCTTC. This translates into CASSRVPFYEQFF.